Here is one T cell receptor beta chain with its context. Libraries were prepared by immunoSEQ multiplex PCR; TCRdb keeps only in-frame clonotypes and omits some of them. Among 200,000 to 250,000 clones listed, around 87% were seen once. These data are taken from a study of blood T cell repertoires in COVID-19. CDR3 size: 14 residues. Trimming removed 3 bases at V and 0 bases at J, with 6 bases between. The germline CDR1 and CDR2 sequences are LGHDT and YNNKEL (reference sequence). The sequenced material came from PBMCs or T cells enriched from blood (not recorded which). The source of this sequence is a woman younger than 35 in a cohort exposed to, infected with or recovered from COVID-19 (not recorded which). The chain recombines TRBV3-1 (or the pseudogene TRBV3-2) with TRBJ1-3; D is unresolved. The chain's CDR3 is CASSQRNSGNTIYF. The CDR3 DNA is TGTGCCAGCAGCCAGCGTAACTCTGGAAACACCATATATTTT.